Presented here are 20 T cell receptor beta chains from one specimen sequenced in a study of breast tumors, draining lymph nodes, adjacent tissues. In TCRdb, the multiplex PCR reads were re-called with MiXCR into one record per CDR3 protein. The table shows some 130,000 distinct CDR3 sequences, with approximately 20% occurring only once. Axillary draining lymph nodes of breast cancer patients supplied the node samples. The sample was axillary lymph node tissue. The receptors were sampled from a female donor with breast cancer. Some clones in this sample may be carry-over from other donors' samples.

This clonotype was seen repeatedly, ten times or more. The chain combines TRBV19 with TRBJ2-3; a possible D gene is TRBD1 (6 bases). This CDR3 has 13 amino acids. Germline-derived CDR1 and CDR2 are LNHDA and SQIVND (reference sequence). V was clipped by 8 bases and J by 6 bases, with 15 bases between them. The CDR3 region has the DNA TGTGCCAGTTCAGGGGCTGCTTTGGATACGCAGTATTTT. This sequence encodes CASSGAALDTQYF.

In its sample, this clonotype was seen many times. The chain carries TRBV7-3 and TRBJ2-3; 9 nucleotides align to TRBD1. V dropped 4 bases and J dropped 14; count of bases not matched to a gene: 4. CDR3 length equals 11 residues. Per the germline V gene, CDR1 is SGHTA and CDR2 is FQGTGA. This CDR3 reads CASSSGQGRYF. CDR3 sequence (DNA): TGTGCCAGCAGCTCCGGACAGGGGAGGTATTTT.

This clonotype was found many times. The V gene is TRBV4-2, the J gene TRBJ2-3; tentatively, D is TRBD2 (5 bases). Germline-derived CDR1 and CDR2 are LGHNA and YNFKEQ. Trimming took off 1 base at V and 5 bases at J, with 7 bases between the two ends. The CDR3 sequence is 13 residues long. CDR3 amino acids: CASSQVRGDTQYF. In nucleotides, the CDR3 is TGTGCCAGCAGCCAAGTACGGGGAGATACGCAGTATTTT.

This clonotype was observed many times. The CDR3 protein is CASSDQAGKNTGELFF. CDR3 DNA: TGCGCCAGCAGTGATCAGGCGGGGAAGAACACCGGGGAGCTGTTTTTT. The chain combines TRBV10-1 with TRBJ2-2, with D perhaps TRBD2 (6 bases). Trimming took 3 bases from V and 1 from J, leaving 12 bases between them. There are 16 residues in the CDR3. The V gene's germline CDR1 is WNHNN and CDR2 SYGVQD (reference sequence).

This clonotype showed up many times. The chain couples TRBV7-2 to TRBJ2-2; the D is unclear. Trimming left V 0 bases short and J 0 bases short, with 5 bases between. CDR1 SGHTA and CDR2 FQGNSA come from the germline V gene. The CDR3 is 15 residues long. CDR3 protein: CASSLATSNTGELFF. The CDR3 nucleotides are TGTGCCAGCAGCTTAGCCACTTCGAACACCGGGGAGCTGTTTTTT.

This clonotype was observed at least ten times. The J gene is TRBJ2-1, the V gene TRBV11-2; 10 bases match TRBD2. The CDR3 runs to 21 residues. Germline trimming cut 5 bases from V and 3 bases from J; bases unmatched to any gene: 22. The germline CDR1 and CDR2 sequences are SGHAT and FQNNGV. The CDR3 is CASSKTWGASGSSLHYNEQFF. CDR3 coding DNA: TGTGCCAGCAGCAAAACCTGGGGGGCTAGCGGGAGCAGCCTTCACTACAATGAGCAGTTCTTC.

As for this clonotype: A much larger clonotype is one base distant, so this may be a read error. V gene TRBV5-6 combines with J gene TRBJ2-7, with 8 bases matching TRBD2. Germline CDR1 reads SGHDT; CDR2 reads YYEEEE. After removal of 3 bases from V and 0 bases from J, the junction contained 11 bases not matched to a gene. This CDR3 contains 17 residues. The CDR3 sequence is CASSWGGRLAFSYEQYF. As DNA, the CDR3 is TGTGCCAGCAGCTGGGGGGGGAGACTAGCGTTCTCCTACGAGCAGTACTTC.

This clonotype came up many times. The V call is TRBV10-3, the J call TRBJ2-5; 13 bases align to TRBD2. Unmatched junction bases numbered 12, after V lost 6 bases and J lost 5 bases. Germline CDR1 reads ENHRY; CDR2 reads SYGVKD. CDR3 length: 17 amino acids. Here the CDR3 DNA reads TGTGCCATCAGGTCCGGGACTAGCGGGACAGGGCGCGAGACCCAGTACTTC. Encoded protein: CAIRSGTSGTGRETQYF.

This clonotype was seen ten or more times. The V gene is TRBV19, the J gene TRBJ2-1; maybe TRBD1 (5 bases). This CDR3 region has 17 residues. Looked up from germline, CDR1 is LNHDA and CDR2 is SQIVND (reference sequence). The V end was cut by 2 bases, the J end by 0 bases, with 14 bases between. CDR3 protein: CASSIRGSESSYNEQFF. The CDR3 DNA reads as TGTGCCAGTAGTATAAGGGGTTCGGAGAGCTCCTACAATGAGCAGTTCTTC.

This clonotype showed up many times. The gene calls are TRBV7-2 and TRBJ1-2; D is ambiguous. The CDR3 has 16 amino acids. The V end lost 1 base, the J end lost 2 bases, and 14 bases lay between the germline ends. Germline V gives CDR1 SGHTA, CDR2 FQGNSA. In DNA form, the CDR3 reads TGTGCCAGCAGCTTAGTCGTTGCATTCCAGAACTATGGCTACACCTTC. Its translation is CASSLVVAFQNYGYTF. The entire variable domain, with the rest obtained from reference TRBV7-2 and TRBJ1-2, is as follows: GAGVSQSPSNKVTEKGKDVELRCDPISGHTALYWYRQSLGQGLEFLIYFQGNSAPDKSGLPSDRFSAERTGGSVSTLTIQRTQQEDSAVYLCASSLVVAFQNYGYTFGSGTRLTVV.

In this sample, this clonotype turned up a few times. The chain recombines TRBV18 with TRBJ2-2; 8 bases agree with TRBD2. This CDR3 has 16 residues. J gave up 1 base and V 3 bases, and 4 bases lay outside the gene matches. Per germline, CDR1 KGHSH and CDR2 LQKENI. The CDR3 DNA reads TGTGCCAGCTCACCGGGTAGCGGGGTGAACACCGGGGAGCTGTTTTTT. This codes for CASSPGSGVNTGELFF. Full variable domain (remainder filled in from reference TRBV18 and TRBJ2-2): NAGVMQNPRHLVRRRGQEARLRCSPMKGHSHVYWYRQLPEEGLKFMVYLQKENIIDESGMPKERFSAEFPKEGPSILRIQQVVRGDSAAYFCASSPGSGVNTGELFFGEGSRLTVL.

A word on this clonotype: This may come from a read error, since a much larger clone is one base off. The V gene is TRBV11-2, the J gene TRBJ1-2; weak D call: TRBD1 (6 bases). The germline gives CDR1 SGHAT, CDR2 FQNNGV. The CDR3 is 13 amino acids. Here the CDR3 DNA reads TGTGCCAGCAGCTTGGGGGCGAACTATGGCCACACCTTC. It codes for CASSLGANYGHTF.

There are many counts of this clonotype. At one end the junction does not follow the germline gene, possibly because of a read error. The gene calls are TRBV20-1 and TRBJ2-5; the D gene is possibly TRBD1 (6 bases). The CDR3 totals 10 residues. In germline, CDR1 is DFQATT, CDR2 SNEGSKA (reference sequence). The CDR3 is CSAPTGSLDF. CDR3 bases: TGCAGTGCTCCTACAGGGTCCCTGGACTTC.

With respect to this clonotype: The junction and the germline gene differ at one end; a read error may be behind it. The chain employs TRBV27 and TRBJ2-1; possibly TRBD2 for D (5 bases). Germline V gives CDR1 MNHEY, CDR2 SMNVEV (reference sequence). This CDR3 has 15 residues. This chain's CDR3 is CASSKEAYSYNEQSF. Written as DNA, the CDR3 is TGTGCCAGCAGCAAGGAGGCTTACTCCTACAATGAGCAGTCCTTC.

There are a few counts of this clonotype. CDR3 loop: CASSSRQGAFTNTGELFF. Here the CDR3 DNA reads TGTGCCAGCAGTTCCCGACAGGGGGCCTTCACGAACACCGGGGAGCTGTTTTTT. This sequence joins TRBV6-2 or TRBV6-3 and TRBJ2-2, with 10 nucleotides matching TRBD1. The CDR3 contains 18 residues. The junction had 8 bases not matched to a gene; V was cut back by 4 bases and J by 0 bases. Germline V gene sequence: CDR1 MNHEY, CDR2 SVGEGT.

This clonotype was detected many times. The chain employs TRBV20-1 and TRBJ2-7; D gene uncertain. V shed 3 bases and J shed 2 bases, with 5 bases lying between them. Germline-derived CDR1 and CDR2 are DFQATT and SNEGSKA (reference sequence). CDR3 length equals 11 residues. The CDR3 here is CSASPTYEQYF. In DNA, the CDR3 is TGCAGTGCTAGCCCTACCTACGAGCAGTACTTC.

This clonotype was seen ten or more times. The chain combines TRBV29-1 with TRBJ1-2; 8 bases agree with TRBD1. V shed 2 bases and J 8 bases; nucleotides not matched to a gene: 7. CDR1 and CDR2 (germline): SQVTM, ANQGSEA. This CDR3 spans 13 amino acids. The CDR3 loop reads CSVEMTGDRGYTF. DNA of the CDR3: TGCAGCGTTGAAATGACAGGGGATCGGGGCTACACCTTC. Full variable domain (rest looked up from reference TRBV29-1 and TRBJ1-2): SAVISQKPSRDICQRGTSLTIQCQVDSQVTMMFWYRQQPGQSLTLIATANQGSEATYESGFVIDKFPISRPNLTFSTLTVSNMSPEDSSIYLCSVEMTGDRGYTFGSGTRLTVV.

This clonotype was detected many times. The chain couples TRBV20-1 to TRBJ2-1; D perhaps matches TRBD2 (6 bases). V was clipped by 0 bases and J by 3 bases, with 21 bases between them. The CDR3 consists of 18 residues. The germline V gene encodes CDR1 DFQATT and CDR2 SNEGSKA (reference sequence). The CDR3 coding sequence is TGCAGTGCTAGAGACCAATTTAAAGCGGGCCTCTTCTACAATGAGCAGTTCTTC. This gives the protein CSARDQFKAGLFYNEQFF.

This clonotype was observed a few times. A read error may be the cause here, since a much bigger clone is one base away. This chain connects TRBV20-1 to TRBJ2-1, with D possibly being TRBD2 (5 bases). The CDR3 loop spans 16 amino acids. Germline V gene data show CDR1 as DFQATT and CDR2 as SNEGSKA (reference sequence). The CDR3 sequence is CSAGDFATNSYNEQFF. The CDR3 DNA sequence: TGCAGTGCTGGAGACTTCGCGACTAACTCCTACAATGAGCAGTTCTTC.

This clonotype was recorded at least ten times. The rearrangement uses TRBV29-1 and TRBJ2-1, with D possibly being TRBD2 (6 bases). Deletions cut 4 bases from V and 8 bases from J, with 15 bases between. This CDR3 contains 13 residues. Germline-derived CDR1 and CDR2 are SQVTM and ANQGSEA. The DNA for the CDR3 is TGCAGCGTTGGGAGGGGACCGTCAGATGAGCAGTTCTTC. This codes for CSVGRGPSDEQFF.